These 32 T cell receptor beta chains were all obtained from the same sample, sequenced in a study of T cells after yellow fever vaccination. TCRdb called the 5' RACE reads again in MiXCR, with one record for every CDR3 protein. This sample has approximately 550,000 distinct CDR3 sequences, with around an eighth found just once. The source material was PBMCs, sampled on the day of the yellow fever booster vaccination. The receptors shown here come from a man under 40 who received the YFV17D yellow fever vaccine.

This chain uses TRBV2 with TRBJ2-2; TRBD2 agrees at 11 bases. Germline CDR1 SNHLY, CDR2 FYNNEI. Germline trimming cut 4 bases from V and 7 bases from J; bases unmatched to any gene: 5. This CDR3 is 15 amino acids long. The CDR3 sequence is CASSVLAGDGGELFF. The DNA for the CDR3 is TGTGCCAGCAGTGTACTAGCGGGAGACGGCGGGGAGCTGTTTTTT.

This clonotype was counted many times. DNA for the CDR3: TGTGCCAGCAGCACGACAGGGGGCAATGAGCAGTTCTTC. It codes for CASSTTGGNEQFF. This chain links TRBV7-2 with TRBJ2-1; 9 positions match TRBD1. The CDR3 has 13 amino acids. V trimming: 5 bases; J trimming: 6 bases; junction bases outside the gene matches: 2. Per the germline V gene, CDR1 is SGHTA and CDR2 is FQGNSA.

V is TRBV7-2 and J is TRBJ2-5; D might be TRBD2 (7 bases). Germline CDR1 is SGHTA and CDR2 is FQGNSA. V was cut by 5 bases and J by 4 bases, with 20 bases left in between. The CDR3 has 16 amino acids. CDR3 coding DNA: TGTGCCAGCAGCCGAGGGGGGGGCGCTTTGTTAGAGACCCAGTACTTC. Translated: CASSRGGGALLETQYF.

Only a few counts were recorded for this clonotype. CDR3 nucleotides: TGTGCCAGCAGAAACCAAAGGATTAGGGCCTACAATGAGCAGTTCTTC. Translated, it gives CASRNQRIRAYNEQFF. The chain joins TRBV6-1 to TRBJ2-1, with D unresolved. Trimming removed 6 bases at V and 2 bases at J, with 17 bases between. The length of the CDR3 is 16 residues. CDR1 and CDR2 (germline): MNHNS, SASEGT.

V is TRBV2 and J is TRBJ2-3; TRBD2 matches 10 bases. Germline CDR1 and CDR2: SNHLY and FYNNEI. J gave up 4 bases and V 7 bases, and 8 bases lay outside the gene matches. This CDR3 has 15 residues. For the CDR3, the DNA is TGTGCCAGCACGGAGCGGGAGGGCTGGGCAGATACGCAGTATTTT. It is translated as CASTEREGWADTQYF. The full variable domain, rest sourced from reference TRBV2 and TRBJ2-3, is EPEVTQTPSHQVTQMGQEVILRCVPISNHLYFYWYRQILGQKVEFLVSFYNNEISEKSEIFDDQFSVERPDGSNFTLKIRSTKLEDSAMYFCASTEREGWADTQYFGPGTRLTVL.

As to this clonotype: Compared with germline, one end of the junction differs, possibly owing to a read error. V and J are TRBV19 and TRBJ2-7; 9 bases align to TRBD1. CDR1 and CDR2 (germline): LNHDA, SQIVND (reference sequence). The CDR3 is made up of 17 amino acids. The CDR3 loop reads CASSVLHGTGSSHEQYF. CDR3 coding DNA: TGTGCCAGTAGCGTCCTACACGGGACAGGGTCCTCCCACGAGCAGTACTTC.

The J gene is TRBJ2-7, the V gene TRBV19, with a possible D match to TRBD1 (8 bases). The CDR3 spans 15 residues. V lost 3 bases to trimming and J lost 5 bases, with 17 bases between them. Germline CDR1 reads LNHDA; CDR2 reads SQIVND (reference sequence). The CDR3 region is CASSIEAGQVHEQYF. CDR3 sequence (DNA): TGTGCCAGTAGTATCGAAGCGGGACAGGTCCACGAGCAGTACTTC.

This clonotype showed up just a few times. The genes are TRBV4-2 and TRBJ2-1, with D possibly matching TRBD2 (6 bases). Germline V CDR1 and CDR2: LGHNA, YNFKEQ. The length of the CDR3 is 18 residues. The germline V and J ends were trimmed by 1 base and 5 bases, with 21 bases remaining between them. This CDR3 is CASSQVAGMEGSHNEQFF. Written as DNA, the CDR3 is TGTGCCAGCAGCCAAGTGGCCGGAATGGAGGGATCCCACAATGAGCAGTTCTTC.

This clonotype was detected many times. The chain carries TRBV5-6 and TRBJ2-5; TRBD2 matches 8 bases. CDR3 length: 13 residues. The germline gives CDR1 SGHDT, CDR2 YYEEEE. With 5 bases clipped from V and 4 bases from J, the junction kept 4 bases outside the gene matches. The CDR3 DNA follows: TGTGCCAGCAGTGGCACTAGCGGAGAGACCCAGTACTTC. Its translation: CASSGTSGETQYF.

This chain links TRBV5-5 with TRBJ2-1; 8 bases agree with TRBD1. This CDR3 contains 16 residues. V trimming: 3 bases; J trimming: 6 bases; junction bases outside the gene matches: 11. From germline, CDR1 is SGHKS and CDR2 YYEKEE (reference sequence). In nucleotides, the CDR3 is TGTGCCAGCAGCTCGGTCCCAGGGGGCACCCCCAATGAGCAGTTCTTC. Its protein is CASSSVPGGTPNEQFF.

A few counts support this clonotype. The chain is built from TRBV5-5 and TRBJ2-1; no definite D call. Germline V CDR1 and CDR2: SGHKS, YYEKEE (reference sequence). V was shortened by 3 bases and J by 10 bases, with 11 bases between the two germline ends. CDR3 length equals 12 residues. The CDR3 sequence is CASSWDGLEQFF. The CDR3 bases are TGTGCCAGCAGCTGGGATGGTTTAGAGCAGTTCTTC. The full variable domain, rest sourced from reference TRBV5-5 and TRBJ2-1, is DAGVTQSPTHLIKTRGQQVTLRCSPISGHKSVSWYQQVLGQGPQFIFQYYEKEERGRGNFPDRFSARQFPNYSSELNVNALLLGDSALYLCASSWDGLEQFFGPGTRLTVL.

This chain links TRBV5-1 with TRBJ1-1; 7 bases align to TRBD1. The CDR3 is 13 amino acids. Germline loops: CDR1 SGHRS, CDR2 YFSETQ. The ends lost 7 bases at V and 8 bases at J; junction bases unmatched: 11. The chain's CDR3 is CASGGTAPKEAFF. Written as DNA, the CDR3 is TGCGCCAGCGGAGGGACAGCGCCTAAAGAAGCTTTCTTT.

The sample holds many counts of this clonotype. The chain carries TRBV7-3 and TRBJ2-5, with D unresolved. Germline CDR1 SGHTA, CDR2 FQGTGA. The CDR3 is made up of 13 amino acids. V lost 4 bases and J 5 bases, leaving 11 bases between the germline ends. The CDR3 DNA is TGTGCCAGCAGCTCGAGATTCGGCGAGACCCAGTACTTC. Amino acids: CASSSRFGETQYF.

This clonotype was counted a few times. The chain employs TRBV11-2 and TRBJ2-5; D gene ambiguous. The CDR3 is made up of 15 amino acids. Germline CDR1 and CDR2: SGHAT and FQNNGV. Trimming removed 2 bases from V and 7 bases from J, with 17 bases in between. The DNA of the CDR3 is TGTGCCAGCAGCTTAATGTTGGAATCAACTGGGACCCAGTACTTC. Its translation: CASSLMLESTGTQYF.

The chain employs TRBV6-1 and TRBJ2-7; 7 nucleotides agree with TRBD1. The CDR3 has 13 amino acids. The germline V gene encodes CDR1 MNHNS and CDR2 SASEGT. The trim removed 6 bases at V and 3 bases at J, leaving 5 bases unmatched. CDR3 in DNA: TGTGCCAGCAGCGGACAGGAGGTCTACGAGCAGTACTTC. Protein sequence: CASSGQEVYEQYF.

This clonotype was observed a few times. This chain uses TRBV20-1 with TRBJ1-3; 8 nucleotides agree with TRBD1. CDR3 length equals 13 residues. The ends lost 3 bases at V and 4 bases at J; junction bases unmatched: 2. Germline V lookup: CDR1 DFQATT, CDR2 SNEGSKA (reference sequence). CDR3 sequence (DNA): TGCAGTGCTAGGGGGACAGGAGGAAACACCATATATTTT. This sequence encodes CSARGTGGNTIYF.

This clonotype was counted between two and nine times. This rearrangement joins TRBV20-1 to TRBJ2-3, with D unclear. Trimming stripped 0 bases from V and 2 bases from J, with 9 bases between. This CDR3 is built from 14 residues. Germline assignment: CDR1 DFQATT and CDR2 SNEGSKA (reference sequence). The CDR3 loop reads CSARDVGFTDTQYF. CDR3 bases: TGCAGTGCTAGAGATGTGGGTTTCACAGATACGCAGTATTTT.

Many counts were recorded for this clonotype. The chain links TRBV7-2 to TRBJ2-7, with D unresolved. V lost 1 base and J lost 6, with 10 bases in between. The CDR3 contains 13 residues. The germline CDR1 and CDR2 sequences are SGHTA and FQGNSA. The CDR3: CASSLGGLGEQYF. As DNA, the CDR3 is TGTGCCAGCAGCTTAGGAGGTCTCGGCGAGCAGTACTTC. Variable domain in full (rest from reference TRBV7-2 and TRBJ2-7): GAGVSQSPSNKVTEKGKDVELRCDPISGHTALYWYRQSLGQGLEFLIYFQGNSAPDKSGLPSDRFSAERTGGSVSTLTIQRTQQEDSAVYLCASSLGGLGEQYFGPGTRLTVT.

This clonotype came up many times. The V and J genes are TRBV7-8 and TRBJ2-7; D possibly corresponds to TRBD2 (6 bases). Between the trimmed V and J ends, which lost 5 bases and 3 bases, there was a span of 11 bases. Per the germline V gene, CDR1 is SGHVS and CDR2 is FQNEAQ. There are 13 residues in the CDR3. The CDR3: CASSAGTFYEQYF. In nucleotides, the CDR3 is TGTGCCAGCAGCGCCGGGACTTTCTACGAGCAGTACTTC.

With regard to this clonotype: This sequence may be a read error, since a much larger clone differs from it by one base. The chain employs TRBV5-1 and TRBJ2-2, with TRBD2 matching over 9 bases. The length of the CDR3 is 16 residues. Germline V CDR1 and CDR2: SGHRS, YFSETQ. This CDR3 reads CASSRTSGPNTGELCF. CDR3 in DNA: TGCGCCAGCAGCCGAACTAGCGGGCCGAACACCGGGGAGCTGTGTTTT.

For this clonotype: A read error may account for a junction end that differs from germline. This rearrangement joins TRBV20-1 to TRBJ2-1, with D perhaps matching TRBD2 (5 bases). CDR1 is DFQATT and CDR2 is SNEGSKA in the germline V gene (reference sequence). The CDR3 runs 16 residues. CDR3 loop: CCAEKTSRRTVNEQFF. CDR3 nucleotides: TGCTGTGCCGAAAAAACATCACGGCGGACTGTCAATGAGCAGTTCTTC.

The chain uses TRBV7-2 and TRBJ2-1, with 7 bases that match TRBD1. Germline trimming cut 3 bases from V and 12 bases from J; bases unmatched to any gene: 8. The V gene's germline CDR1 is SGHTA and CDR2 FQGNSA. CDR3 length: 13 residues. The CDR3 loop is CASSFTGDGWQFF. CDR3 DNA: TGTGCCAGCAGCTTTACAGGGGATGGGTGGCAGTTCTTC.

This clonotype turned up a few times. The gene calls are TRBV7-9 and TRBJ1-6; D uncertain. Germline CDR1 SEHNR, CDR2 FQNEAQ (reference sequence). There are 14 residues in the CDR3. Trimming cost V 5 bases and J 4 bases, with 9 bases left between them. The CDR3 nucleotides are TGTGCCAGCAGCATTGAACAGTATAATTCACCCCTCCACTTT. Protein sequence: CASSIEQYNSPLHF.

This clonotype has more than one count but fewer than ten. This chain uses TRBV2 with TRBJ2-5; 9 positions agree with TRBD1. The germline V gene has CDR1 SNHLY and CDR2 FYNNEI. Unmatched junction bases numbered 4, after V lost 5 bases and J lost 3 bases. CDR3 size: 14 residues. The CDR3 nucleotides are TGTGCCAGCAGTTGGGACAGGGACGAAGAGACCCAGTACTTC. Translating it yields CASSWDRDEETQYF.

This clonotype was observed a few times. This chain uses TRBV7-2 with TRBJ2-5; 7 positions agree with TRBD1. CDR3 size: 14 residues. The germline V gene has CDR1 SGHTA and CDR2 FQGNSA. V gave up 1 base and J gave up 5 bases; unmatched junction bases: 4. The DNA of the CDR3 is TGTGCCAGCAGCTTAGGGGACAGTATCGAGACCCAGTACTTC. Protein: CASSLGDSIETQYF.

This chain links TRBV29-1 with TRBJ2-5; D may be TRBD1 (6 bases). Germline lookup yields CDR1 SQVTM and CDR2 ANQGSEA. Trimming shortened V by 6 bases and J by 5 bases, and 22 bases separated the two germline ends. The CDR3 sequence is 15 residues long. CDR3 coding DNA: TGCAGCGTGTCGATTATGGGGGCGGTTATTGAGACCCAGTACTTC. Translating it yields CSVSIMGAVIETQYF.

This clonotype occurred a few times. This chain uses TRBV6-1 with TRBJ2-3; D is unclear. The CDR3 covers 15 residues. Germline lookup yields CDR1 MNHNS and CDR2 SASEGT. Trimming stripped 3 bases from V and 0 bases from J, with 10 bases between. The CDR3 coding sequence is TGTGCCAGCAGTGATCAGGAAAGTAGCACAGATACGCAGTATTTT. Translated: CASSDQESSTDTQYF.

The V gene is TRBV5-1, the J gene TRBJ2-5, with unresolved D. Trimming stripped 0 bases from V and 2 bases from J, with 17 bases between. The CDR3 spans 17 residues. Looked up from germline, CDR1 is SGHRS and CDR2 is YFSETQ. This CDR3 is CASSLVPPTLPQETQYF. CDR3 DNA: TGCGCCAGCAGCTTGGTCCCCCCCACTCTCCCGCAAGAGACCCAGTACTTC.

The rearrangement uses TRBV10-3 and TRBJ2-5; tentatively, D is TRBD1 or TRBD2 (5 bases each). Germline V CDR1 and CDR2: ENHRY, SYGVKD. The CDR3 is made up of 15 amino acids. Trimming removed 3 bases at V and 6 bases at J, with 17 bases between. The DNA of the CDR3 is TGTGCCATCAGTGACAAGGAGCGAGGGGTTAAGACCCAGTACTTC. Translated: CAISDKERGVKTQYF.

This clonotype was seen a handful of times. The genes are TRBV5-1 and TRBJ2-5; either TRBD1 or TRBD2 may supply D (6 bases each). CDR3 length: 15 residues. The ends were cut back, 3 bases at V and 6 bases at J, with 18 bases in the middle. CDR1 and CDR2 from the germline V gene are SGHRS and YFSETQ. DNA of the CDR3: TGCGCCAGCAGCTCCCTAGGGGGGAGAGAGAAGACCCAGTACTTC. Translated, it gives CASSSLGGREKTQYF.

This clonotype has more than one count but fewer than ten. The CDR3 DNA reads as TGTGCCAGCAGTACGCTAGACGAGCAGTACTTC. Amino acids: CASSTLDEQYF. V gene TRBV12-3 or TRBV12-4 combines with J gene TRBJ2-7; D unresolved. This CDR3 region has 11 residues. V lost 5 bases and J lost 5, with 7 bases in between.

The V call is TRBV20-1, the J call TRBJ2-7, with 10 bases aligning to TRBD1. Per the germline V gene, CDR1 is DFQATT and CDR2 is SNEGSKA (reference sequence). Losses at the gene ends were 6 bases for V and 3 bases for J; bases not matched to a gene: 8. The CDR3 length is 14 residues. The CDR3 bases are TGCAGTGCCACTCACCGGGACAGGGGCTACGAGCAGTACTTC. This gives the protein CSATHRDRGYEQYF.